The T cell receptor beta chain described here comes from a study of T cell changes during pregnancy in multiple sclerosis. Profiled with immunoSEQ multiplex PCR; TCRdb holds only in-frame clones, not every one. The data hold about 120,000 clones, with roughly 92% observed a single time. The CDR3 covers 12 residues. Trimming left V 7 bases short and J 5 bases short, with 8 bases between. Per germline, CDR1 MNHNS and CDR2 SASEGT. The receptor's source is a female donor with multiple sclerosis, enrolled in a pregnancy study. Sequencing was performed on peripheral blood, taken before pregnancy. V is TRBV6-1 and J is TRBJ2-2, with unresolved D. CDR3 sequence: CASKRVTGELFF. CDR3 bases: TGTGCCAGCAAACGGGTTACCGGGGAGCTGTTTTTT.